The 26 T cell receptor beta chains reported below all come from one sample, sequenced in a study of T-cell reconstitution after alpha-beta-depleted transplantation in children. Preparation of the TCRbeta library used unique molecular identifiers. From the PCR reads, TCRdb called clonotypes with MiXCR, one entry per CDR3 protein. Here the sample spans 250,000 to 300,000 distinct CDR3 sequences, 10% being singletons. The source was PBMCs, collected before TCRalphabeta/CD19-depleted stem cell transplant. These receptors came from a boy under two years old with acute myeloid leukemia, due to receive a stem cell transplant.

This clonotype was observed at least ten times. This chain connects TRBV5-5 to TRBJ2-7; a possible D gene is TRBD2 (6 bases). V dropped 4 bases and J dropped 5 bases, with 19 bases sitting between them. The CDR3 runs 15 residues. Germline V gene lookup returns CDR1 SGHKS and CDR2 YYEKEE (reference sequence). CDR3 loop: CASSLRRGPLDEQYF. The CDR3 region has the DNA TGTGCCAGCAGCCTACGGAGGGGTCCCCTTGACGAGCAGTACTTC.

This clonotype was counted at least ten times. The chain recombines TRBV4-3 with TRBJ2-7, with a tentative D call TRBD1 (5 bases). The CDR3 contains 14 residues. Germline V gives CDR1 LGHNA, CDR2 YSLEER. V was pared by 1 base and J by 6 bases, with 13 bases between. The CDR3 DNA sequence: TGCGCCAGCAGCCAAGGTCAGGGAATCAGCGAGCAGTACTTC. This sequence encodes CASSQGQGISEQYF.

The chain combines TRBV10-3 with TRBJ2-3, with TRBD1 matching over 9 bases. The length of the CDR3 is 14 residues. V was clipped by 8 bases and J by 6 bases; unmatched bases: 9. Germline-derived CDR1 and CDR2 are ENHRY and SYGVKD. CDR3 sequence (DNA): TGTGCCATCGTCCGGGGACAGGGATACGATACGCAGTATTTT. It encodes CAIVRGQGYDTQYF.

This clonotype was seen a few times. This sequence joins TRBV29-1 and TRBJ2-7; 7 positions agree with TRBD1. The CDR3 is made up of 14 amino acids. The V and J ends lost 6 bases and 5 bases, in that order; junction bases with no gene match: 13. Germline V gene lookup returns CDR1 SQVTM and CDR2 ANQGSEA. CDR3 region: CSVANRGVLHEQYF. The DNA for the CDR3 is TGCAGCGTGGCGAACAGGGGAGTCCTGCACGAGCAGTACTTC.

This clonotype occurred many times. The V and J genes are TRBV7-3 and TRBJ2-2; D is unclear. Germline V gene lookup returns CDR1 SGHTA and CDR2 FQGTGA. V lost 5 bases, J lost 0 bases, and 4 bases lay in between. This CDR3 region has 13 residues. The CDR3 DNA reads as TGTGCCAGCAGCGAGACGAACACCGGGGAGCTGTTTTTT. This gives the protein CASSETNTGELFF.

This clonotype was seen at least ten times. This chain links TRBV4-1 with TRBJ2-1; 10 bases are a match to TRBD2. The CDR3 sequence is 14 residues long. Per the germline V gene, CDR1 is MGHRA and CDR2 is YSYEKL. V was clipped by 4 bases and J by 8 bases; unmatched bases: 5. CDR3 sequence reads: CASSRLAGVDEQFF. CDR3 DNA sequence: TGCGCCAGCAGCCGGCTAGCGGGAGTCGATGAGCAGTTCTTC.

This clonotype appeared a few times. In nucleotides, the CDR3 is TGTGCCAGCAGCTTATGGACAGGACTACCCTACGAGCAGTACTTC. Amino acid sequence: CASSLWTGLPYEQYF. This chain joins TRBV7-9 and TRBJ2-7, with D possibly matching TRBD1 (7 bases). V gave up 2 bases and J gave up 2 bases, with 13 bases separating them. Germline-derived CDR1 and CDR2 are SEHNR and FQNEAQ (reference sequence). The CDR3 has 15 residues.

This clonotype was counted many times. The V gene is TRBV18, the J gene TRBJ2-7; tentatively, D is TRBD1 or TRBD2 (5 bases each). Between the trimmed V and J ends, which lost 1 base and 3 bases, there was a span of 10 bases. The CDR3 runs 14 residues. Germline CDR1 is KGHSH and CDR2 is LQKENI. The CDR3 region is CASSPRGIDYEQYF. The CDR3 coding sequence is TGTGCCAGCTCACCACGGGGGATAGACTACGAGCAGTACTTC.

This clonotype has ten or more counts. The chain links TRBV29-1 to TRBJ2-7; D not certain. This CDR3 contains 14 residues. Germline V gene lookup returns CDR1 SQVTM and CDR2 ANQGSEA. The V end lost 0 bases, the J end lost 1 base, and 10 bases lay between the germline ends. The CDR3 loop is CSVEDLEQSYEQYF. CDR3 bases: TGCAGCGTTGAAGATCTTGAACAGTCCTACGAGCAGTACTTC.

The sample holds many counts of this clonotype. The chain links TRBV7-9 to TRBJ1-1; D uncertain. Trimming removed 3 bases from V and 3 bases from J, with 5 bases in between. CDR1 and CDR2 (germline): SEHNR, FQNEAQ (reference sequence). The CDR3 runs 12 residues. The CDR3 is CASSLGYTEAFF. CDR3 nucleotides: TGTGCCAGCAGCTTGGGATACACTGAAGCTTTCTTT.

This clonotype showed up many times. The J gene is TRBJ2-7, the V gene TRBV25-1; D remains unclear. The CDR3 is 15 amino acids. Germline CDR1 and CDR2: MGHDK and SYGVNS. V dropped 3 bases and J dropped 0 bases, with 12 bases sitting between them. The chain's CDR3 is CASSEGPAASYEQYF. CDR3 nucleotides: TGTGCCAGCAGTGAGGGCCCGGCAGCCTCCTACGAGCAGTACTTC.

This chain uses TRBV29-1 with TRBJ2-5; D remains unclear. This CDR3 comprises 14 residues. V was shortened by 1 base and J by 4 bases, with 13 bases between the two germline ends. Germline V gene lookup returns CDR1 SQVTM and CDR2 ANQGSEA. The CDR3 DNA follows: TGCAGCGTTGAAGGGGAACAGAAGCTAGAGACCCAGTACTTC. This codes for CSVEGEQKLETQYF.

This clonotype was counted at least ten times. This rearrangement joins TRBV25-1 to TRBJ2-7, with TRBD1 as a possible D gene (6 bases). There are 14 residues in the CDR3. V was clipped by 3 bases and J by 4 bases, with 13 bases between them. The germline V gene has CDR1 MGHDK and CDR2 SYGVNS. CDR3 amino acids: CASSDGRGPYEQYF. The CDR3 nucleotides read TGTGCCAGCAGTGATGGCAGGGGCCCTTACGAGCAGTACTTC.

This chain links TRBV20-1 with TRBJ1-5; D remains ambiguous. Germline CDR1 DFQATT, CDR2 SNEGSKA (reference sequence). The V gene lost 4 bases and the J gene lost 2 bases, with 12 bases spanning the gap. The CDR3 is made up of 14 amino acids. CDR3: CSAKRRQGNQPQHF. CDR3 bases: TGCAGTGCTAAGAGGCGGCAGGGCAATCAGCCCCAGCATTTT.

In its sample, this clonotype was seen many times. The chain couples TRBV6-2 or TRBV6-3 to TRBJ2-1, with 10 bases lining up with TRBD2. The CDR3 length is 15 residues. Unmatched junction bases numbered 2, after V lost 4 bases and J lost 2 bases. CDR1 is MNHEY, CDR2 SVGEGT, per germline. CDR3 nucleotide sequence: TGTGCCAGCAGTTCCAGCGGGAGGGCCTACAATGAGCAGTTCTTC. This sequence encodes CASSSSGRAYNEQFF.

Ten or more counts support this clonotype. The rearrangement joins TRBV10-3 to TRBJ1-2; unclear D gene. From germline, CDR1 is ENHRY and CDR2 SYGVKD. This CDR3 is 12 amino acids long. V was cut by 4 bases and J by 5 bases, with 8 bases left in between. The CDR3 here is CAISGQEYGYTF. The CDR3 DNA reads TGTGCCATCAGTGGGCAGGAATATGGCTACACCTTC.

This clonotype was observed at least ten times. The chain employs TRBV24-1 and TRBJ2-6; the D call may be TRBD1 or TRBD2 (5 bases each). Trimming cost V 3 bases and J 4 bases, with 9 bases left between them. Germline V gene data show CDR1 as KGHDR and CDR2 as SFDVKD. The CDR3 is 15 residues long. As DNA, the CDR3 is TGTGCCACCAGTGATAAGGGGAGAGGGGCCAACGTCCTGACTTTC. It yields the protein CATSDKGRGANVLTF.

Only a few counts were recorded for this clonotype. The chain couples TRBV19 to TRBJ1-5; D remains ambiguous. The CDR3 consists of 13 residues. V was shortened by 5 bases and J by 6 bases, with 11 bases between the two germline ends. Germline V gives CDR1 LNHDA, CDR2 SQIVND (reference sequence). The DNA of the CDR3 is TGTGCCAGTAGTGAATTGCGGGGTCAGCCCCAGCATTTT. Residues: CASSELRGQPQHF.

V gene TRBV18 combines with J gene TRBJ2-1, with 11 bases matching TRBD2. The CDR3 sequence is 14 residues long. Germline-derived CDR1 and CDR2 are KGHSH and LQKENI. After removal of 3 bases from V and 7 bases from J, the junction contained 2 bases not matched to a gene. CDR3 sequence (DNA): TGTGCCAGCTCACCCGCTAGCGGGGGGAATGAGCAGTTCTTC. Protein sequence: CASSPASGGNEQFF. Combining the CDR3 with reference TRBV18 and TRBJ2-1 gives the whole variable domain NAGVMQNPRHLVRRRGQEARLRCSPMKGHSHVYWYRQLPEEGLKFMVYLQKENIIDESGMPKERFSAEFPKEGPSILRIQQVVRGDSAAYFCASSPASGGNEQFFGPGTRLTVL.

This clonotype was detected a few times. The V gene is TRBV18, the J gene TRBJ2-7; 9 bases match TRBD1. Unmatched junction bases numbered 3, after V lost 1 base and J lost 5 bases. Germline lookup yields CDR1 KGHSH and CDR2 LQKENI. The CDR3 is made up of 14 amino acids. The CDR3 loop reads CASSPRDRDNEQYF. The CDR3 DNA is TGTGCCAGCTCACCACGGGACAGGGATAACGAGCAGTACTTC. Full variable domain (outside the CDR3, taken from reference TRBV18 and TRBJ2-7): NAGVMQNPRHLVRRRGQEARLRCSPMKGHSHVYWYRQLPEEGLKFMVYLQKENIIDESGMPKERFSAEFPKEGPSILRIQQVVRGDSAAYFCASSPRDRDNEQYFGPGTRLTVT.

This clonotype has a count of ten or more. V and J are TRBV28 and TRBJ2-3, with D unclear. The CDR3 is made up of 15 amino acids. Germline CDR1 is MDHEN and CDR2 is SYDVKM. Between the trimmed V and J ends, which lost 1 base and 5 bases, there was a span of 13 bases. In DNA form, the CDR3 reads TGTGCCAGCAGTTTATCGCCTGGGGTGGGAGATACGCAGTATTTT. Protein sequence: CASSLSPGVGDTQYF.

There are many counts of this clonotype. V and J are TRBV24-1 and TRBJ2-5; 7 bases agree with TRBD1. The CDR3 consists of 14 residues. Trimming removed 3 bases from V and 4 bases from J; junction bases left unmatched: 4. Per the germline V gene, CDR1 is KGHDR and CDR2 is SFDVKD. Here the CDR3 reads CATSDPEGAETQYF. The CDR3, as DNA: TGTGCCACCAGTGATCCAGAGGGGGCAGAGACCCAGTACTTC.

This clonotype appeared many times. The V call is TRBV6-6, the J call TRBJ2-7, with D perhaps matching TRBD2 (5 bases). The CDR3 has 13 amino acids. V lost 6 bases, J lost 2 bases, and 11 bases lay in between. Germline V gene lookup returns CDR1 MNHNY and CDR2 SVGAGI (reference sequence). CDR3 in DNA: TGTGCCAGCAGCCCACAGACTACCTACGAGCAGTACTTC. It is translated as CASSPQTTYEQYF.

This chain connects TRBV7-2 to TRBJ1-1; maybe TRBD1 (5 bases). Germline assignment: CDR1 SGHTA and CDR2 FQGNSA. Trimming shortened V by 5 bases and J by 11 bases, and 15 bases separated the two germline ends. The length of the CDR3 is 12 residues. The CDR3 coding sequence is TGTGCCAGCAGCGTCCAGGGTTGGAGTGCTTTCTTT. The encoded protein is CASSVQGWSAFF. The full variable domain, rest sourced from reference TRBV7-2 and TRBJ1-1, is GAGVSQSPSNKVTEKGKDVELRCDPISGHTALYWYRQSLGQGLEFLIYFQGNSAPDKSGLPSDRFSAERTGGSVSTLTIQRTQQEDSAVYLCASSVQGWSAFFGQGTRLTVV.

This clonotype was counted at least ten times. This chain joins TRBV12-3 or TRBV12-4 and TRBJ1-1; a possible D gene is TRBD1 (5 bases). CDR3 length: 12 residues. V lost 9 bases to trimming and J lost 3 bases, with 11 bases between them. CDR3 in amino acids: CASRGLHTEAFF. The CDR3 DNA reads TGTGCCAGTAGGGGTCTGCACACTGAAGCTTTCTTT.

The V gene is TRBV28, the J gene TRBJ2-7; unclear D gene. Germline CDR1 and CDR2: MDHEN and SYDVKM. The CDR3 has 13 amino acids. Trimming took off 6 bases at V and 6 bases at J, with 15 bases between the two ends. The CDR3 protein is CASSLTWLGEQYF. In nucleotides, the CDR3 is TGTGCCAGCAGCCTCACCTGGCTCGGCGAGCAGTACTTC.